Listed below are T cell receptor beta chains from one sample, sequenced in a study of blood T cells in healthy people across ages. Using its own MiXCR run on the 5' RACE reads, TCRdb lists one record per CDR3 protein. The sample shows 2 million or so distinct CDR3 sequences, around 50% of them seen only once. The source material was blood. The receptors shown here come from a woman aged 40 to 50 in good health. Each CDR3 is given with its conserved first and last residue. A D gene is named only where the DNA matches it firmly. Not all rows give a size; the values are once, few, many and, for expanded clones, a class.

V gene: TRBV28
D gene: NA
J gene: TRBJ2-7
clone size: NA
CDR3 DNA: TGTGCCAGCAGTTCTGGATCGTCTGCCAGCTCCTACGAGCAGTACTTC
CDR3 protein: CASSSGSSASSYEQYF

V gene: TRBV4-1
D gene: TRBD1
J gene: TRBJ1-1
clone size: NA
CDR3 DNA: TGCGCCAGCAGCCAAGAAAGTCTCTTAGGGACAGGGGGCACTGAAGCTTTCTTT
CDR3 protein: CASSQESLLGTGGTEAFF

V gene: TRBV4-1
D gene: NA
J gene: TRBJ1-1
clone size: NA
CDR3 DNA: TGCGCCAGCAGCGACGACACCGCACTAGACACTGAAGCTTTCTTT
CDR3 protein: CASSDDTALDTEAFF

V gene: TRBV7-2
D gene: TRBD2
J gene: TRBJ2-3
clone size: once
CDR3 DNA: TGTGCCAGCAGCGCTCTCGGGCGGGGGGGCACAGATACGCAGTATTTT
CDR3 protein: CASSALGRGGTDTQYF

V gene: TRBV6-1
D gene: NA
J gene: TRBJ2-3
clone size: NA
CDR3 DNA: TGTGCCAGCAGCTCCCCGGTGTTGGCGGGGAGCACAGATACGCAGTATTTT
CDR3 protein: CASSSPVLAGSTDTQYF

V gene: TRBV5-1
D gene: NA
J gene: TRBJ2-7
clone size: NA
CDR3 DNA: TGCGCCAGCAGCTCGCCGGTGGGGGGCAACGAGCAGTACTTC
CDR3 protein: CASSSPVGGNEQYF

V gene: TRBV4-3
D gene: NA
J gene: TRBJ2-1
clone size: few
CDR3 DNA: TGCGCCAGCAGCCAAGATCTAACCAGGCGAAATGAGCAGTTCTTC
CDR3 protein: CASSQDLTRRNEQFF

V gene: TRBV29-1
D gene: TRBD1
J gene: TRBJ2-1
clone size: NA
CDR3 DNA: TGCAGCGCAGACAGGGCGAATGAGCAGTTCTTC
CDR3 protein: CSADRANEQFF

V gene: TRBV20-1
D gene: NA
J gene: TRBJ1-5
clone size: NA
CDR3 DNA: TGCAGTGCTAGGCCCGGGACAAATAGCAATCAGCCCCAGCATTTT
CDR3 protein: CSARPGTNSNQPQHF

V gene: TRBV6-6
D gene: NA
J gene: TRBJ1-4
clone size: NA
CDR3 DNA: TGTGCCAGCAGTTACCGAGGGGAGAGTGAAAAACTGTTTTTT
CDR3 protein: CASSYRGESEKLFF

V gene: TRBV27
D gene: NA
J gene: TRBJ2-3
clone size: NA
CDR3 DNA: TGTGCCAGCAGTTCTTATATGGCAGGAAGCACAGATACGCAGTATTTT
CDR3 protein: CASSSYMAGSTDTQYF

V gene: TRBV4-2
D gene: TRBD1
J gene: TRBJ2-3
clone size: NA
CDR3 DNA: TGTGCCAGCAGCCAAGATGGACGAACCGGGACAGGGGGTACAGATACGCAGTATTTT
CDR3 protein: CASSQDGRTGTGGTDTQYF

V gene: TRBV7-9
D gene: NA
J gene: TRBJ2-1
clone size: few
CDR3 DNA: TGTGCCAGCAGCTTAGTGGTGACACCTCGCTCCTACAATGAGCAGTTCTTC
CDR3 protein: CASSLVVTPRSYNEQFF

V gene: TRBV3-1
D gene: TRBD2
J gene: TRBJ2-3
clone size: few
CDR3 DNA: TGTGCCAGCAGCCAAGATGGTCCTAGCGGGGTAGGAGATACGCAGTATTTT
CDR3 protein: CASSQDGPSGVGDTQYF

V gene: TRBV27
D gene: NA
J gene: TRBJ2-3
clone size: NA
CDR3 DNA: TGTGCCAGCAGTTTAGCCCCCACAGGATCTAGCACAGATACGCAGTATTTT
CDR3 protein: CASSLAPTGSSTDTQYF

V gene: TRBV5-1
D gene: TRBD2
J gene: TRBJ2-1
clone size: few
CDR3 DNA: TGCGCCAGCAGCTGGTCACTAGCGGGGGGGCGGAATGAGCAGTTCTTC
CDR3 protein: CASSWSLAGGRNEQFF

V gene: TRBV20-1
D gene: TRBD1
J gene: TRBJ1-5
clone size: NA
CDR3 DNA: TGCAGTGCACCACCACCGGGACAGCTCAATCAGCCCCAGCATTTT
CDR3 protein: CSAPPPGQLNQPQHF

V gene: TRBV20-1
D gene: NA
J gene: TRBJ2-2
clone size: NA
CDR3 DNA: TGCAGTGCCCCCGGTCGGGGGGCGAGCACCGGGGAGCTGTTTTTT
CDR3 protein: CSAPGRGASTGELFF

V gene: TRBV5-1
D gene: NA
J gene: TRBJ2-1
clone size: NA
CDR3 DNA: TGCGCCAGCAGCTTGGTAGCCACCAGGGAGACCTACAATGAGCAGTTCTTC
CDR3 protein: CASSLVATRETYNEQFF

V gene: TRBV20-1
D gene: TRBD2
J gene: TRBJ2-1
clone size: NA
CDR3 DNA: TGCAGTGCTAGAGTTGAGACTAGCGGGGGGGCCTCCTACAATGAGCAGTTCTTC
CDR3 protein: CSARVETSGGASYNEQFF

V gene: TRBV2
D gene: NA
J gene: TRBJ2-7
clone size: few
CDR3 DNA: TGTGCCAGCAGTGACCCAGGGCGAACCTACGAGCAGTACTTC
CDR3 protein: CASSDPGRTYEQYF

V gene: TRBV12-3/TRBV12-4
D gene: NA
J gene: TRBJ2-6
clone size: NA
CDR3 DNA: TGTGCCAGCACCGGGACTCTTTCGGGGGGGGCCAACGTCCTGACTTTC
CDR3 protein: CASTGTLSGGANVLTF

V gene: TRBV6-6
D gene: NA
J gene: TRBJ2-7
clone size: NA
CDR3 DNA: TGTGCCAGCAGTTACTCGGGGCACAACGGGGAACTCTACGAGCAGTACTTC
CDR3 protein: CASSYSGHNGELYEQYF

V gene: TRBV7-2
D gene: TRBD2
J gene: TRBJ2-3
clone size: NA
CDR3 DNA: TGTGCCAGCAGCTCCCCTCACAGCGGGGGGGATCCCTTTTCAACAGATACGCAGTATTTT
CDR3 protein: CASSSPHSGGDPFSTDTQYF

V gene: TRBV12-3/TRBV12-4
D gene: TRBD1
J gene: TRBJ2-4
clone size: NA
CDR3 DNA: TGTGCCAGCAGCCGGGGTACAGGGGGCAACATTCAGTACTTC
CDR3 protein: CASSRGTGGNIQYF

V gene: TRBV9
D gene: NA
J gene: TRBJ2-7
clone size: NA
CDR3 DNA: TGTGCCAGCAGCCCCTGGGACACTTACAATGAGCAGTACTTC
CDR3 protein: CASSPWDTYNEQYF

V gene: TRBV7-2
D gene: TRBD2
J gene: TRBJ2-7
clone size: few
CDR3 DNA: TGTGCCAGCAGCACCCCGGGGGGGAACCGCTACGAGCAGTACTTC
CDR3 protein: CASSTPGGNRYEQYF

V gene: TRBV24-1
D gene: TRBD1
J gene: TRBJ2-1
clone size: few
CDR3 DNA: TGTGCCACCAGTGATCCCGGGACAGGTCCCTACAATGAGCAGTTCTTC
CDR3 protein: CATSDPGTGPYNEQFF

V gene: TRBV4-3
D gene: TRBD2
J gene: TRBJ2-7
clone size: few
CDR3 DNA: TGCGCCAGCAGCCAAGATTTAAGCGGGGGGGCCTCCGAGCAGTACTTC
CDR3 protein: CASSQDLSGGASEQYF

V gene: TRBV4-2
D gene: NA
J gene: TRBJ2-3
clone size: NA
CDR3 DNA: TGTGCCAGCAGCCAAGAAATGGGGGGCCCGCGGTATACGCAGTATTTT
CDR3 protein: CASSQEMGGPRYTQYF

V gene: TRBV5-1
D gene: TRBD1
J gene: TRBJ2-1
clone size: NA
CDR3 DNA: TGCGCCAGCAGCGAAACAGGGGGCGCGAGGGTTGAGCAGTTCTTC
CDR3 protein: CASSETGGARVEQFF

V gene: TRBV25-1
D gene: TRBD2
J gene: TRBJ2-5
clone size: NA
CDR3 DNA: TGTGCCAGCAGTGAACCGGGGGGAGCCGGAGAGACCCAGTACTTC
CDR3 protein: CASSEPGGAGETQYF

V gene: TRBV7-9
D gene: NA
J gene: TRBJ1-4
clone size: NA
CDR3 DNA: TGTGCCAGCAGCTTAGGAATCGGTCCAACTAATGAAAAACTGTTTTTT
CDR3 protein: CASSLGIGPTNEKLFF